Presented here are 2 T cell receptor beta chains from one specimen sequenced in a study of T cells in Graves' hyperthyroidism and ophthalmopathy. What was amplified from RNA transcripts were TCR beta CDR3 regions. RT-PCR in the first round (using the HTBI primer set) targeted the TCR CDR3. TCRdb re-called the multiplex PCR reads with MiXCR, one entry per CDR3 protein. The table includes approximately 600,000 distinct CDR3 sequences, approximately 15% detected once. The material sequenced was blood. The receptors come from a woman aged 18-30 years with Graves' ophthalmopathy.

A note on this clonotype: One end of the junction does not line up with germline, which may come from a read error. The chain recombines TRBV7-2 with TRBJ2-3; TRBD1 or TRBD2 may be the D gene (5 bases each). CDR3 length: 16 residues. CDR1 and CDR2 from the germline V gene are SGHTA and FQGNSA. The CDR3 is CASSKGTAMSTDTQYF. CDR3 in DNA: TGCGCCAGCAGCAAAGGGACGGCTATGTCCACAGATACGCAGTATTTT.

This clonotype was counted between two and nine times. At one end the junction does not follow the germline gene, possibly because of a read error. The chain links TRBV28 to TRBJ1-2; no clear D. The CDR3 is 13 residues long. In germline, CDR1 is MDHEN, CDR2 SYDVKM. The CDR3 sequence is CTSSLGPLVGYTF. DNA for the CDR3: TGTACCAGCAGTTTAGGCCCCTTGGTGGGCTACACCTTC.